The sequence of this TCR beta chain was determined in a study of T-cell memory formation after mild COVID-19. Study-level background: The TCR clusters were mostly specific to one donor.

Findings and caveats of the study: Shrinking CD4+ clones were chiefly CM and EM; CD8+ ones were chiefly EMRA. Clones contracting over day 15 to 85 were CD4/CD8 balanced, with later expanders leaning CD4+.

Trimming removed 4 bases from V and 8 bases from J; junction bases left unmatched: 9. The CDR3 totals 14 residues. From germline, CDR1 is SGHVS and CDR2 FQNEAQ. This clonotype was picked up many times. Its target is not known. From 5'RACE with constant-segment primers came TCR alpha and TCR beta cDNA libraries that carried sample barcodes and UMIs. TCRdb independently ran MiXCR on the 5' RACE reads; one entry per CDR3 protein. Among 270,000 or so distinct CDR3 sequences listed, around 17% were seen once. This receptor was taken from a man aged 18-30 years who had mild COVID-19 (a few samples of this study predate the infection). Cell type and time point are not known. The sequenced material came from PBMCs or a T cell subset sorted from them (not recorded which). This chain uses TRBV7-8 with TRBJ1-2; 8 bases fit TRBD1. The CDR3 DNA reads TGTGCCAGCAGCTCCGGACAGGGAGTGGACGGCTACACCTTC. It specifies CASSSGQGVDGYTF.